Below are 5 T cell receptor beta chains sequenced from a single sample in a study of somatic mutations in cytotoxic T cells in rheumatoid arthritis. The method was immunoSEQ multiplex PCR; TCRdb's version includes in-frame clones alone and lacks a portion of them. The table includes approximately 23,000 clones, about 83% detected once. The material sequenced was CD8+ T cells sorted from blood. The receptors come from an adult with rheumatoid arthritis.

The chain links TRBV4-1 to TRBJ2-7, with TRBD2 as a possible D gene (6 bases). CDR1 MGHRA and CDR2 YSYEKL come from the germline V gene. Trimming left V 1 base short and J 5 bases short, with 18 bases between. The CDR3 contains 16 residues. CDR3 loop: CASSQVGTEGRHEQYF. CDR3 nucleotide sequence: TGCGCCAGCAGCCAAGTTGGGACGGAGGGCCGACACGAGCAGTACTTC.

The chain recombines TRBV4-1 with TRBJ2-5; 8 bases are shared with TRBD2. The germline V gene has CDR1 MGHRA and CDR2 YSYEKL. Unmatched junction bases numbered 12, after V lost 4 bases and J lost 5 bases. The CDR3 consists of 16 residues. CDR3 sequence: CASSLVPPSGSETQYF. For the CDR3, the DNA is TGCGCCAGCAGCCTCGTCCCCCCCAGCGGGAGCGAGACCCAGTACTTC.

The rearrangement uses TRBV11-2 and TRBJ2-7; no firm D call. Germline V CDR1 and CDR2: SGHAT, FQNNGV. Trimming removed 4 bases at V and 0 bases at J, with 7 bases between. This CDR3 region has 13 residues. The CDR3 here is CASSSSNSYEQYF. The CDR3 DNA follows: TGTGCCAGCAGCTCATCTAACTCCTACGAGCAGTACTTC.

This clone was counted a single time. The V and J genes are TRBV4-1 and TRBJ2-2; TRBD1 or TRBD2 may be the D gene (5 bases each). The CDR3 spans 15 residues. CDR1 and CDR2 (germline): MGHRA, YSYEKL. The V and J ends lost 4 bases and 3 bases respectively, with 12 bases between them. The CDR3 protein is CASSRRDGDTGELFF. DNA of the CDR3: TGCGCCAGCAGCCGCCGGGACGGTGACACCGGGGAGCTGTTTTTT.

The rearrangement links TRBV7-6 to TRBJ2-7; TRBD2 matches 8 bases. Looked up from germline, CDR1 is SGHVS and CDR2 is FNYEAQ. The CDR3 covers 16 residues. V lost 0 bases, J lost 7 bases, and 11 bases stayed unmatched. DNA for the CDR3: TGTGCCAGCAGCTTAGCCCTGGGAGGGCCGGGGGGGGAGCAGTACTTC. Its protein product is CASSLALGGPGGEQYF.